A single sample gave rise to the 25 T cell receptor beta chains below, sequenced in a study of T cell responses to AZD1222 COVID-19 vaccine. Profiled with immunoSEQ multiplex PCR; TCRdb holds only in-frame clones, not every one. Here the sample spans about 84,000 clones, more than 80% being singletons. The sample was peripheral blood, taken on day 0 of AZD1222 vaccination. All receptors derive from an adult in good health.

The chain carries TRBV28 and TRBJ1-4; the D gene is possibly TRBD1 (6 bases). The CDR3 runs to 17 residues. Germline CDR1 MDHEN, CDR2 SYDVKM. The ends were cut back, 3 bases at V and 3 bases at J, with 17 bases in the middle. As DNA, the CDR3 is TGTGCCAGCAGTTTTCCGCTCCAGGGGAAGGCTAATGAAAAACTGTTTTTT. The encoded protein is CASSFPLQGKANEKLFF. The full variable domain, completed using reference TRBV28 and TRBJ1-4, is DVKVTQSSRYLVKRTGEKVFLECVQDMDHENMFWYRQDPGLGLRLIYFSYDVKMKEKGDIPEGYSVSREKKERFSLILESASTNQTSMYLCASSFPLQGKANEKLFFGSGTQLSVL.

The rearrangement uses TRBV10-3 and TRBJ2-3, with TRBD2 matching over 10 bases. CDR1 is ENHRY and CDR2 is SYGVKD in the germline V gene. After removal of 3 bases from V and 1 base from J, the junction contained 4 bases not matched to a gene. The CDR3 has 16 residues. The CDR3 bases are TGTGCCATCAGTGATCTCGGACTAGCGGGCACAGATACGCAGTATTTT. Protein product: CAISDLGLAGTDTQYF.

CDR3 sequence reads: CASRAGPEAFF. CDR3 DNA: TGTGCCAGCAGGGCAGGGCCTGAAGCTTTCTTT. The V and J genes are TRBV2 and TRBJ1-1, with D possibly TRBD1 on 5 matching bases. Trimming left V 6 bases short and J 6 bases short, with 8 bases between. The CDR3 runs 11 residues. The V gene's germline CDR1 is SNHLY and CDR2 FYNNEI.

The rearrangement links TRBV27 to TRBJ2-7, with D unresolved. V lost 1 base, J lost 1 base, and 8 bases lay in between. The CDR3 has 14 amino acids. In germline, CDR1 is MNHEY, CDR2 SMNVEV (reference sequence). The CDR3 sequence: CASSLWAYSYEQYF. The DNA for the CDR3 is TGTGCCAGCAGTTTATGGGCCTATTCCTACGAGCAGTACTTC.

V is TRBV11-2 and J is TRBJ2-1; 10 bases line up with TRBD1. Germline CDR1 is SGHAT and CDR2 is FQNNGV. V gave up 5 bases and J gave up 5 bases; unmatched junction bases: 9. The CDR3 is made up of 16 amino acids. CDR3 sequence: CASSEEGQGVHNEQFF. CDR3 nucleotides: TGTGCCAGCAGCGAAGAAGGACAGGGGGTACACAATGAGCAGTTCTTC.

This sequence joins TRBV7-2 and TRBJ2-1; possibly TRBD2 for D (6 bases). Deletions cut 5 bases from V and 1 base from J, with 12 bases between. The CDR3 extends over 15 amino acids. Germline loops: CDR1 SGHTA, CDR2 FQGNSA. The chain's CDR3 is CASSLGTESYNEQFF. Here the CDR3 DNA reads TGTGCCAGCAGCCTAGGGACTGAATCCTACAATGAGCAGTTCTTC.

This chain connects TRBV20-1 to TRBJ2-5; D is unclear. The germline V gene has CDR1 DFQATT and CDR2 SNEGSKA (reference sequence). The CDR3 spans 13 residues. V shed 3 bases and J shed 1 base, with 9 bases lying between them. Written as DNA, the CDR3 is TGCAGTGCTAGTGGACGAGCCCAAGAGACCCAGTACTTC. Protein: CSASGRAQETQYF.

V usage is TRBV6-5 and J usage is TRBJ1-2; no firm D call. Germline V gene lookup returns CDR1 MNHEY and CDR2 SVGAGI. With 10 bases removed from V and 7 bases from J, the gap between germline ends came to 16 bases. CDR3 length equals 12 residues. The CDR3 loop reads CAIRASLPGYTF. CDR3 bases: TGTGCCATTCGGGCGAGTCTCCCTGGCTACACCTTC.

The chain recombines TRBV28 with TRBJ2-1, with D uncertain. Germline CDR1 is MDHEN and CDR2 is SYDVKM. Trimming stripped 10 bases from V and 5 bases from J, with 6 bases between. This CDR3 comprises 10 residues. In nucleotides, the CDR3 is TGTGCCACCTCGGACAATGAGCAGTTCTTC. Residues: CATSDNEQFF.

CDR3 in DNA: TGTGCCAGCAGTGTGGCGGACCCGACCTACAATGAGCAGTTCTTC. Residues: CASSVADPTYNEQFF. V usage is TRBV6-6 and J usage is TRBJ2-1; D ambiguous. V was clipped by 5 bases and J by 2 bases, with 13 bases between them. The CDR3 spans 15 residues. CDR1 is MNHNY and CDR2 is SVGAGI in the germline V gene (reference sequence).

J is TRBJ1-5 and V is TRBV7-2; D gene uncertain. The CDR3 has 13 residues. The V and J ends lost 5 bases and 3 bases respectively, with 8 bases between them. Germline lookup yields CDR1 SGHTA and CDR2 FQGNSA. The CDR3 reads CASSRVTNQPQHF. The CDR3 DNA sequence: TGTGCCAGCAGCAGGGTTACCAATCAGCCCCAGCATTTT.

This sequence joins TRBV7-8 and TRBJ1-1, with TRBD1 identical over 10 bases. This CDR3 comprises 15 residues. V lost 6 bases, J lost 5 bases, and 9 bases stayed unmatched. The germline V gene encodes CDR1 SGHVS and CDR2 FQNEAQ. Here the CDR3 reads CASRRQGAIMTEAFF. The CDR3 nucleotides read TGTGCCAGCAGACGACAGGGGGCGATTATGACTGAAGCTTTCTTT.

The chain links TRBV2 to TRBJ2-2; D remains ambiguous. Germline CDR1 reads SNHLY; CDR2 reads FYNNEI. There are 14 residues in the CDR3. V was pared by 8 bases and J by 4 bases, with 14 bases between. The CDR3 DNA reads as TGTGCCAGCGCAACGCTCTTCTCCACCGGGGAGCTGTTTTTT. This translates into CASATLFSTGELFF.

This chain uses TRBV10-3 with TRBJ1-2, with D tentatively TRBD1 (6 bases). Trimming removed 10 bases at V and 1 base at J, with 13 bases between. Germline assignment: CDR1 ENHRY and CDR2 SYGVKD. CDR3 size: 13 residues. CDR3 residues: CATGADSNYGYTF. The CDR3 region has the DNA TGTGCCACCGGAGCGGACAGTAACTATGGCTACACCTTC.

This clone was found a few times. J is TRBJ2-2 and V is TRBV10-1; D may correspond to TRBD1 or TRBD2 (5 bases each). Per germline, CDR1 WNHNN and CDR2 SYGVQD (reference sequence). The CDR3 length is 13 residues. Trimming shortened V by 5 bases and J by 7 bases, and 11 bases separated the two germline ends. The CDR3 reads CASSFRDVGELFF. The DNA of the CDR3 is TGCGCCAGCAGTTTTAGGGACGTCGGGGAGCTGTTTTTT.

This rearrangement joins TRBV5-6 to TRBJ2-5; TRBD1 agrees at 9 bases. Trimming cost V 3 bases and J 7 bases; bases outside gene matches: 7. The CDR3 consists of 14 residues. Looked up from germline, CDR1 is SGHDT and CDR2 is YYEEEE. The CDR3 loop reads CASSSGQGYGTQYF. In DNA, the CDR3 is TGTGCCAGCAGCTCGGGACAGGGATATGGGACCCAGTACTTC. Together with reference TRBV5-6 and TRBJ2-5, the CDR3 gives the full variable domain: DAGVTQSPTHLIKTRGQQVTLRCSPKSGHDTVSWYQQALGQGPQFIFQYYEEEERQRGNFPDRFSGHQFPNYSSELNVNALLLGDSALYLCASSSGQGYGTQYFGPGTRLLVL.

V gene TRBV2 combines with J gene TRBJ1-5; D is ambiguous. Trimming pared 8 bases from V and 0 bases from J, leaving 11 bases between. Per germline, CDR1 SNHLY and CDR2 FYNNEI. There are 14 residues in the CDR3. The CDR3 DNA is TGTGCCAGCTTCCACGGGAATAGCAATCAGCCCCAGCATTTT. Protein product: CASFHGNSNQPQHF.

The rearrangement links TRBV15 to TRBJ2-7; D remains unclear. V lost 0 bases, J lost 5 bases, and 8 bases lay in between. The germline gives CDR1 LNHNV, CDR2 YYDKDF (reference sequence). The CDR3 covers 13 residues. The CDR3 DNA sequence: TGTGCCACCAGCAGAGATCGTATGAACGAGCAGTACTTC. It translates to CATSRDRMNEQYF.

This chain uses TRBV28 with TRBJ1-4, with TRBD1 matching 7 bases. CDR1 and CDR2 (germline): MDHEN, SYDVKM. The CDR3 has 13 residues. Trimming cost V 9 bases and J 3 bases; bases outside gene matches: 4. The CDR3 here is CASRQGPNEKLFF. CDR3 DNA sequence: TGTGCCAGTCGACAGGGACCTAATGAAAAACTGTTTTTT.

This chain links TRBV28 with TRBJ2-7; D is perhaps TRBD1 or TRBD2 (6 bases each). The CDR3 loop spans 14 amino acids. CDR1 MDHEN and CDR2 SYDVKM come from the germline V gene. V lost 6 bases, J lost 5 bases, and 17 bases lay in between. The CDR3 loop reads CASRPTGRSDEQYF. In DNA, the CDR3 is TGTGCCAGCAGGCCAACAGGGAGGTCGGACGAGCAGTACTTC.

The chain employs TRBV28 and TRBJ1-3; D not resolved. Germline-derived CDR1 and CDR2 are MDHEN and SYDVKM. This CDR3 is 14 amino acids long. V shed 6 bases and J shed 0 bases, with 9 bases lying between them. The CDR3 bases are TGTGCCAGCAGACAGTGGGCCTCTGGAAACACCATATATTTT. Translating gives CASRQWASGNTIYF.

The chain employs TRBV5-6 and TRBJ1-2; 9 positions agree with TRBD1. This CDR3 spans 14 amino acids. Germline CDR1 reads SGHDT; CDR2 reads YYEEEE. Germline trimming cut 0 bases from V and 7 bases from J; bases unmatched to any gene: 4. CDR3 protein: CASSLDRGPAGYTF. As DNA, the CDR3 is TGTGCCAGCAGCTTGGACAGGGGGCCGGCTGGCTACACCTTC.

The chain uses TRBV5-5 and TRBJ2-2; D is unclear. The CDR3 runs 15 residues. Germline V gene data show CDR1 as SGHKS and CDR2 as YYEKEE (reference sequence). Trimming shortened V by 6 bases and J by 0 bases, and 12 bases separated the two germline ends. The CDR3 DNA is TGTGCCAGCAACCTTCAAGTCGCGAACACCGGGGAGCTGTTTTTT. Its protein product is CASNLQVANTGELFF.

The chain links TRBV6-5 to TRBJ2-3; 12 nucleotides match TRBD2. Germline lookup yields CDR1 MNHEY and CDR2 SVGAGI. The CDR3 loop spans 15 amino acids. V shed 5 bases and J 4 bases; nucleotides not matched to a gene: 4. The CDR3 reads CASSRLAGDSDTQYF. The DNA for the CDR3 is TGTGCCAGCAGTAGACTAGCGGGAGACTCAGATACGCAGTATTTT.

The chain joins TRBV5-5 to TRBJ2-5; D is perhaps TRBD1 (6 bases). Germline V gives CDR1 SGHKS, CDR2 YYEKEE (reference sequence). The CDR3 extends over 14 amino acids. V lost 5 bases, J lost 1 base, and 12 bases lay in between. The CDR3 loop is CASSSDRSQETQYF. DNA for the CDR3: TGTGCCAGCAGTTCCGACAGGTCCCAAGAGACCCAGTACTTC.